This TCR beta chain was profiled in a study of T cell repertoires in cytomegalovirus infection. Study at large: CMV infection plus the matching HLA type was flagged by public TCR beta signatures.

The CDR3 runs to 14 residues. Trimming cost V 6 bases and J 3 bases, with 14 bases left between them. Looked up from germline, CDR1 is SGHDT and CDR2 is YYEEEE. TCRdb reprocessed the reads via MiXCR and lists one record per CDR3 protein. The table has fewer than 300,000 distinct CDR3 sequences, 25% seen once. The J gene is TRBJ2-3, the V gene TRBV5-6; D might be TRBD1 (6 bases). Sequenced sample: PBMCs. The source is a human donor in good health (CMV status not recorded). Some clones in this sample may be carry-over from other donors' samples. The CDR3 sequence is CASNPNRVTDTQYF. As DNA, the CDR3 is TGTGCCAGCAACCCCAACAGGGTTACAGATACGCAGTATTTT.